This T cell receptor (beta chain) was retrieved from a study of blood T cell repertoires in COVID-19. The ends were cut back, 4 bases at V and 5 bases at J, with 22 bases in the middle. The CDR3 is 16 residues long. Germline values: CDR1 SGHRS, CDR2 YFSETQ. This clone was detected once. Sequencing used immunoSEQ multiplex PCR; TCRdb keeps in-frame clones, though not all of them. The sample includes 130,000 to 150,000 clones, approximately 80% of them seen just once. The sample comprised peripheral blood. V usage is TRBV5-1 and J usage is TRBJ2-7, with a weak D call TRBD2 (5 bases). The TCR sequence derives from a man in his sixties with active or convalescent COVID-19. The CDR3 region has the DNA TGCGCCAGCAGCATTTCCCGGGCCCGGGAAGGCCACGAGCAGTACTTC. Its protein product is CASSISRAREGHEQYF.